Shown below are 18 T cell receptor beta chains from a single sample sequenced in a study of shared clonotypes between healthy human individuals. CD45RO-negative cells were positively selected for CCR7, leaving out terminally differentiated effector memory CD45RA+ cells. TCRdb's copy holds only in-frame clones and misses some; the assay was immunoSEQ multiplex PCR. The table shows about 820,000 clones, with approximately 92% occurring only once. Material: naive CD8+ T cells sorted from blood. The receptors shown here come from a man aged 25 to 40 in good health.

The count of this clone is one. The J gene is TRBJ2-5, the V gene TRBV7-8; 10 bases line up with TRBD1. Germline V CDR1 and CDR2: SGHVS, FQNEAQ. J was trimmed by 5 bases and V by 6 bases; bases with no gene match: 9. The CDR3 loop spans 15 amino acids. For the CDR3, the DNA is TGTGCCAGCAGAGCCGGGACAGGGGATCAGGAGACCCAGTACTTC. Translating gives CASRAGTGDQETQYF.

The genes are TRBV10-3 and TRBJ1-2, with 9 nucleotides matching TRBD1. This CDR3 spans 16 amino acids. Germline V gene lookup returns CDR1 ENHRY and CDR2 SYGVKD. V was pared by 3 bases and J by 1 base, with 6 bases of the junction left unmatched. CDR3 residues: CAISERGQGINYGYTF. CDR3 DNA: TGTGCCATCAGTGAACGGGGACAGGGTATTAACTATGGCTACACCTTC.

The chain couples TRBV27 to TRBJ2-5; no clear D. Per germline, CDR1 MNHEY and CDR2 SMNVEV (reference sequence). The CDR3 has 17 amino acids. Deletions cut 0 bases from V and 2 bases from J, with 16 bases between. CDR3 coding DNA: TGTGCCAGCAGTTTATCTAAACCAGTAGTCTTTCAAGAGACCCAGTACTTC. Amino acid sequence: CASSLSKPVVFQETQYF.

About this clone: Other DNA sequences in the same sample also yield this CDR3. The genes are TRBV28 and TRBJ2-7; no clear D gene. Looked up from germline, CDR1 is MDHEN and CDR2 is SYDVKM. Trimming took off 5 bases at V and 3 bases at J, with 5 bases between the two ends. The CDR3 contains 11 residues. The CDR3 protein is CASSTLYEQYF. CDR3 nucleotide sequence: TGTGCCAGCAGTACCCTCTACGAGCAGTACTTC.

This rearrangement joins TRBV5-6 to TRBJ2-2; TRBD1 might be the D (5 bases). Trimming stripped 2 bases from V and 0 bases from J, with 20 bases between. Germline-derived CDR1 and CDR2 are SGHDT and YYEEEE. The CDR3 extends over 19 amino acids. The CDR3 sequence: CASSFGPLRQTPNTGELFF. For the CDR3, the DNA is TGTGCCAGCAGCTTTGGTCCCCTTAGACAGACCCCGAACACCGGGGAGCTGTTTTTT.

The J gene is TRBJ2-1, the V gene TRBV7-9, with D possibly matching TRBD1 (6 bases). V dropped 3 bases and J dropped 2 bases, with 14 bases sitting between them. Per the germline V gene, CDR1 is SEHNR and CDR2 is FQNEAQ (reference sequence). This CDR3 region has 16 residues. CDR3 nucleotides: TGTGCCAGCAGCTTTCAGGGGCACTACCCCTACAATGAGCAGTTCTTC. Protein: CASSFQGHYPYNEQFF.

The chain is built from TRBV6-1 and TRBJ2-7; 13 bases map to TRBD2. The J segment lost 5 bases and the V segment lost 4 bases, leaving 8 bases of the junction unmatched. The length of the CDR3 is 16 residues. CDR1 and CDR2 (germline): MNHNS, SASEGT. This CDR3 is CASSVLGLAGDNEQYF. Here the CDR3 DNA reads TGTGCCAGCAGTGTCCTAGGACTAGCGGGAGACAACGAGCAGTACTTC.

V and J are TRBV10-1 and TRBJ1-1; D gene ambiguous. The CDR3 consists of 14 residues. V was trimmed by 2 bases and J by 7 bases, leaving 14 bases between them. CDR1 is WNHNN, CDR2 SYGVQD, per germline (reference sequence). CDR3 residues: CASSETPLWGEAFF. CDR3 bases: TGCGCCAGCAGTGAGACACCACTTTGGGGTGAAGCTTTCTTT.

Turning to this clone: Other DNA sequences from this sample encode an identical CDR3 as well. The genes are TRBV28 and TRBJ1-1; weak D call: TRBD1 (6 bases). The germline V gene has CDR1 MDHEN and CDR2 SYDVKM. CDR3 length: 14 amino acids. Trimming cost V 6 bases and J 2 bases, with 13 bases left between them. CDR3 nucleotides: TGTGCCAGCAGCCCGGGGGCCTTAAACACTGAAGCTTTCTTT. This gives the protein CASSPGALNTEAFF.

The chain has TRBV27 and TRBJ2-1; TRBD2 aligns across 9 bases. Trimming at V came to 6 bases and at J to 4 bases, leaving 4 bases not matched to a gene. The germline gives CDR1 MNHEY, CDR2 SMNVEV (reference sequence). The CDR3 is 14 amino acids. The CDR3 DNA reads as TGTGCCAGCAGATCTAGCGGGACGTACAATGAGCAGTTCTTC. As protein: CASRSSGTYNEQFF.

The CDR3, as DNA: TGCGCCAGCAGCCAAGAGCCGGGGCCACTCTACGAGCAGTACTTC. It is translated as CASSQEPGPLYEQYF. V and J are TRBV4-1 and TRBJ2-7; possibly TRBD1 or TRBD2 for D (5 bases each). CDR3 length: 15 residues. V dropped 0 bases and J dropped 3 bases, with 12 bases sitting between them. In germline, CDR1 is MGHRA, CDR2 YSYEKL.

The chain is built from TRBV12-5 and TRBJ2-1; the match to TRBD2 covers 8 bases. V lost 6 bases and J lost 8; bases outside the gene matches: 12. Germline CDR1 and CDR2: LGHNT and FRNRAP. There are 15 residues in the CDR3. The CDR3: CASGLSGTTGDEQFF. In DNA, the CDR3 is TGTGCTAGTGGCCTTAGCGGGACTACTGGGGATGAGCAGTTCTTC.

The V call is TRBV13, the J call TRBJ2-1; 8 bases fit TRBD2. The CDR3 length is 15 residues. V trimming: 2 bases; J trimming: 5 bases; junction bases outside the gene matches: 5. Germline V gene lookup returns CDR1 PRHDT and CDR2 FYEKMQ (reference sequence). The CDR3 region has the DNA TGTGCCAGCAGCTTAACTAGCGGAGGACACAATGAGCAGTTCTTC. Translated, it gives CASSLTSGGHNEQFF.

The chain uses TRBV11-2 and TRBJ2-1; 9 bases are shared with TRBD2. V lost 1 base to trimming and J lost 8 bases; unmatched junction nucleotides: 6. Germline V lookup: CDR1 SGHAT, CDR2 FQNNGV. The CDR3 is 15 residues long. CDR3 sequence reads: CASSLVGSGSDEQFF. The CDR3 bases are TGTGCCAGCAGCTTAGTCGGTAGCGGGAGCGATGAGCAGTTCTTC. Filled out from reference TRBV11-2 and TRBJ2-1, the complete variable domain reads EAGVAQSPRYKIIEKRQSVAFWCNPISGHATLYWYQQILGQGPKLLIQFQNNGVVDDSQLPKDRFSAERLKGVDSTLKIQPAKLEDSAVYLCASSLVGSGSDEQFFGPGTRLTVL.

The chain recombines TRBV7-8 with TRBJ2-7, with TRBD1 identical over 10 bases. V was clipped by 2 bases and J by 3 bases; unmatched bases: 1. Germline CDR1 reads SGHVS; CDR2 reads FQNEAQ. The CDR3 length is 14 residues. The CDR3 nucleotides read TGTGCCAGCAGCTTAAGGGACAGGGGCTACGAGCAGTACTTC. Translated, it gives CASSLRDRGYEQYF. Drawing the rest from reference TRBV7-8 and TRBJ2-7, the complete variable domain is GAGVSQSPRYKVAKRGQDVALRCDPISGHVSLFWYQQALGQGPEFLTYFQNEAQLDKSGLPSDRFFAERPEGSVSTLKIQRTQQEDSAVYLCASSLRDRGYEQYFGPGTRLTVT.

V gene TRBV29-1 combines with J gene TRBJ2-5; D is perhaps TRBD1 or TRBD2 (5 bases each). Germline V lookup: CDR1 SQVTM, CDR2 ANQGSEA. V was trimmed by 8 bases and J by 1 base, leaving 20 bases between them. CDR3 length equals 15 residues. The CDR3 region is CSLRPGRIGQETQYF. The CDR3 DNA reads as TGCAGCCTGAGGCCGGGACGGATTGGCCAAGAGACCCAGTACTTC.

The chain carries TRBV5-1 and TRBJ2-5, with D unresolved. This CDR3 has 13 amino acids. The V end was cut by 2 bases, the J end by 1 base, with 6 bases between. Germline V gene sequence: CDR1 SGHRS, CDR2 YFSETQ. CDR3 in amino acids: CASSFPLQETQYF. The CDR3 DNA follows: TGCGCCAGCAGCTTCCCGCTCCAAGAGACCCAGTACTTC.

The chain couples TRBV5-1 to TRBJ1-2; D remains ambiguous. V lost 9 bases and J lost 4, with 13 bases in between. CDR1 SGHRS and CDR2 YFSETQ come from the germline V gene. The CDR3 extends over 12 amino acids. CDR3 DNA: TGCGCCAACCCTGGCACAGTCTATGGCTACACCTTC. This gives the protein CANPGTVYGYTF.